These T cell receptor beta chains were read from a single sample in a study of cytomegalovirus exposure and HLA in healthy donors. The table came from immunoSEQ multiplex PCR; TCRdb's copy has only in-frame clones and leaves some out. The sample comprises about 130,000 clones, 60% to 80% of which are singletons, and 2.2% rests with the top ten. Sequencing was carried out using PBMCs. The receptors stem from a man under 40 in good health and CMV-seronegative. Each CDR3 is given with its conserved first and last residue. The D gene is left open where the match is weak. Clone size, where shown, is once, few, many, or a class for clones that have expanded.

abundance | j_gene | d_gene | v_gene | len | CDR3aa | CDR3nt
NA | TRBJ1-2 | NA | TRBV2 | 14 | CASSEVHRAYGYTF | TGTGCCAGCAGTGAAGTTCACCGAGCCTATGGCTACACCTTC
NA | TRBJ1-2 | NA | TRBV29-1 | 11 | CSVTGGDGYTF | TGCAGCGTTACGGGAGGGGATGGCTACACCTTC
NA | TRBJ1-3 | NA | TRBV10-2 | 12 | CASSDQANTIYF | TGCGCCAGCAGTGATCAGGCGAACACCATATATTTT
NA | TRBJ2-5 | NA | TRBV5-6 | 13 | CASSPPRVETQYF | TGTGCCAGCAGCCCCCCCAGGGTGGAGACCCAGTACTTC
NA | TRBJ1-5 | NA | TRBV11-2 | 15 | CASSRGGSTNQPQHF | TGTGCCAGCAGCAGAGGTGGAAGCACCAATCAGCCCCAGCATTTT
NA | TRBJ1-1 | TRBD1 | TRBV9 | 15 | CASSTLQGMNTEAFF | TGTGCCAGCAGTACCTTACAGGGGATGAACACTGAAGCTTTCTTT
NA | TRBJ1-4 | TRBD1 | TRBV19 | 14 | CASSLGQGNEKLFF | TGTGCCAGTAGCCTGGGACAGGGTAATGAAAAACTGTTTTTT
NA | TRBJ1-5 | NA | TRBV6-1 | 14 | CASSDYRDGQPQHF | TGTGCCAGCAGTGATTACAGGGATGGACAGCCCCAGCATTTT
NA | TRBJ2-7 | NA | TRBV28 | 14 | CASSFFVQGNEQYF | TGTGCCAGCAGTTTTTTCGTACAGGGAAACGAGCAGTACTTC
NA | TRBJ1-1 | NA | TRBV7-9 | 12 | CSSTQGDSRAFF | TGTTCCAGCACCCAGGGTGACAGTAGAGCTTTCTTT
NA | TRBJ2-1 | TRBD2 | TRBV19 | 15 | CASRPLAGPYNEQFF | TGTGCCAGTAGGCCACTAGCGGGCCCTTATAATGAGCAGTTCTTC
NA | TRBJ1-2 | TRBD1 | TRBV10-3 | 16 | CAISESGRGLGYGYTF | TGTGCCATCAGTGAGTCTGGCAGGGGGCTTGGCTATGGCTACACCTTC
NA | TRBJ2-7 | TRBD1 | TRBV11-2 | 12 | CASSRDRDEQYF | TGTGCCAGCAGCCGGGACAGGGACGAGCAGTACTTC
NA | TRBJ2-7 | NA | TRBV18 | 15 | CASSPLRQASYEQYF | TGTGCCAGCTCACCACTGAGACAGGCCTCCTACGAGCAGTACTTC
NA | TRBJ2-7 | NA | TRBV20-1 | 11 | CSVGPMYEQYF | TGCAGTGTGGGCCCGATGTACGAGCAGTACTTC
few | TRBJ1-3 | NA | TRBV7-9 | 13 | CASSLIFGNTIYF | TGTGCCAGCAGCCTTATATTTGGAAACACCATATATTTT
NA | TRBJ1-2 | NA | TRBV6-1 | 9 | CTSGDGYTF | TGTACGTCCGGGGATGGCTACACCTTC
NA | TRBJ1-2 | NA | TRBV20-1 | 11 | CSARGTYGYTF | TGCAGTGCTAGAGGGACTTATGGCTACACCTTC
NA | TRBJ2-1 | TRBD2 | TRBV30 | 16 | CAWSPFGTSGRNEQFF | TGTGCCTGGAGCCCCTTCGGGACTAGCGGGAGGAATGAGCAGTTCTTC
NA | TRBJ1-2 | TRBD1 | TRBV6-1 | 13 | CASSLQGSYGYTF | TGTGCCAGCAGTTTACAGGGGTCCTATGGCTACACCTTC
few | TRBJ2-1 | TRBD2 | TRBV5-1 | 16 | CASSLLAGGQGNEQFF | TGCGCCAGCAGCTTACTAGCGGGGGGGCAGGGCAATGAGCAGTTCTTC
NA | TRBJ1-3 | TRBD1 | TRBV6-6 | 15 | CASSFHGQVANTIYF | TGTGCCAGCAGTTTTCACGGACAGGTAGCGAACACCATATATTTT
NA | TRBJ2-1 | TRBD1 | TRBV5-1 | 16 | CASTLRTGGRENEQFF | TGCGCCAGCACCCTTCGGACAGGGGGCAGGGAGAATGAGCAGTTCTTC
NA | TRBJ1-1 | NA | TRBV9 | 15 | CASSVASGGNTEAFF | TGTGCCAGCAGCGTAGCATCCGGGGGGAACACTGAAGCTTTCTTT
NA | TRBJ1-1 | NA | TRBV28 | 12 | CASSGGSTEAFF | TGTGCCAGCAGTGGAGGGAGCACTGAAGCTTTCTTT
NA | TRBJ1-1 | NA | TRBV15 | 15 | CATSREGTMNTEAFF | TGTGCCACCAGCAGGGAGGGAACCATGAACACTGAAGCTTTCTTT
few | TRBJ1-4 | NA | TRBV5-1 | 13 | CASSPRGFEKLFF | TGCGCCAGCAGTCCCCGGGGATTCGAAAAACTGTTTTTT
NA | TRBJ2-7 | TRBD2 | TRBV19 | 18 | CASSIRASGSANSYEQYF | TGTGCCAGTAGTATTCGGGCTAGCGGGTCGGCAAACTCCTACGAGCAGTACTTC
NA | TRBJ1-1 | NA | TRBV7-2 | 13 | CASSSDTYTEAFF | TGTGCCAGCAGCTCGGACACTTACACTGAAGCTTTCTTT
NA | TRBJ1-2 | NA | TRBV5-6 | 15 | CASSLGAAVRSGYTF | TGTGCCAGCAGCTTGGGTGCGGCGGTACGTTCGGGCTACACCTTC
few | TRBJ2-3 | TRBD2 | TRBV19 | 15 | CASQNLAGATDTQYF | TGTGCCAGCCAGAATCTAGCGGGAGCCACAGATACGCAGTATTTT
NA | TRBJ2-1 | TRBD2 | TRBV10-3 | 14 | CAISESAASGSMFF | TGTGCCATCAGTGAGTCGGCGGCTAGCGGGAGCATGTTCTTC
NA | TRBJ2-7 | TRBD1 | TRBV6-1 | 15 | CASSRTGGSPYEQYF | TGTGCCAGCAGTCGGACAGGTGGATCTCCCTACGAGCAGTACTTC